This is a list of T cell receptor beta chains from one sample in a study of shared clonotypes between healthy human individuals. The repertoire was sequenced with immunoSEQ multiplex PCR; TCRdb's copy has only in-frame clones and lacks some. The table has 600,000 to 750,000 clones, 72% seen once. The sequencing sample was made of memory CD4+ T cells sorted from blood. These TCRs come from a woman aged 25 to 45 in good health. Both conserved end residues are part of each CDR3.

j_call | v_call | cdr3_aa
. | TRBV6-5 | CASSRGLAGSYEQYF
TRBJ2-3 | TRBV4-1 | CASSHGIGLALTSGDTQYF
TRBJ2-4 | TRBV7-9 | CASSLQPLLAKNIQYF
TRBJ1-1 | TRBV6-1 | CASTTLQTEAFF
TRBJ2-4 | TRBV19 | CASSIQGAGSKNIQYF
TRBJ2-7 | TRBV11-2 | CASSLGSGRSSYEQYF
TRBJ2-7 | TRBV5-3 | CARSKTGEQYF
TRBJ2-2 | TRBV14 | CASSQIRGRNTGELFF
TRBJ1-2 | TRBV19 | CASSLDTKGGDYGYTF
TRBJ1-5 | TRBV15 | CATSRDGGPGRPQHF
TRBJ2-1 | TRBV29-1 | CSVEDRIRYDEQFF
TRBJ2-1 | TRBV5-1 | CASSPPAVANNEQFF
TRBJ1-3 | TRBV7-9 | CASSFLQGISGNTIYF
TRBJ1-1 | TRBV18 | CASSPIQAKPEAFF
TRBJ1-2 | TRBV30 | CAWSMGNYGYTF
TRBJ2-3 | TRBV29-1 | CSVVAGLSTDTQYF
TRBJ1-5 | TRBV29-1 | CSVAVGGRDQPQHF
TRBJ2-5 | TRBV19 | CASSQVWQETQYF
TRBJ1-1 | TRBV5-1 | CASSLATSRALGEAFF
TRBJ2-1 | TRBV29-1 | CSVTQLGQGNAQFF
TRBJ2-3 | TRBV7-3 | CASSLMPRSSTDTQYF
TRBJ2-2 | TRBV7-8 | CASSRYGNTGELFF
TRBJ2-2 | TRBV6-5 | CASKQTGGIAGELFF
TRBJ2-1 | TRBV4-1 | CASSQEGDRSYNEQFF
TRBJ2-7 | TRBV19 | CASSTDRHSYEQYF
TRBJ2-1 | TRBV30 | CAWRRERWREQFF
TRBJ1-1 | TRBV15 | CATSRGDRNTEAFF
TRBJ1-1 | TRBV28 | CASSPHRTNTEAFF
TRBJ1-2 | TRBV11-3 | CASSLDRSNYGYTF
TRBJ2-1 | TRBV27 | CASSGGRGLSNEQFF
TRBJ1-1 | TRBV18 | CASSPPGQGFLAFF
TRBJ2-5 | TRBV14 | CASSPSAENRMLWATTQYF